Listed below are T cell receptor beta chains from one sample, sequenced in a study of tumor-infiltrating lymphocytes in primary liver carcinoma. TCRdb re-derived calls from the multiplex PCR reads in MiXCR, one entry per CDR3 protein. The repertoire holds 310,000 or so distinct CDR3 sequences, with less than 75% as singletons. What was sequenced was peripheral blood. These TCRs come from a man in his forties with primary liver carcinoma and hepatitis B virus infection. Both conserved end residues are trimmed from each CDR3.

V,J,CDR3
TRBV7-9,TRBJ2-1,ASSSGGEQF
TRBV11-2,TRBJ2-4,ASILRDALANNIQY
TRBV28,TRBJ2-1,ASSLRASGIYNEQF
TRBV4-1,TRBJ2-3,ASSQSHFLESTDTQY
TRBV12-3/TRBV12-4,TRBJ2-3,ASSLSPLGLAAGDTQY
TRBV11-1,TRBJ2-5,ASSSQGHFQGAQY
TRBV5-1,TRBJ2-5,ASSTNVNQETQY
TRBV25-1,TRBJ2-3,ASSPLPSRTDTQY
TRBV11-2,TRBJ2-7,ATLRGGSMREQY
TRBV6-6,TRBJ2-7,ASSSGTSVLYEQY
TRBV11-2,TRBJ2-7,ASSSNLAGGVDKQY
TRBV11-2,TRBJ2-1,ASSLDWGSSYNDQF
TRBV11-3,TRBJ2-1,ASSLSSTGGMNEQL
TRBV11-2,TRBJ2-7,ASSLGRNTNYEQY
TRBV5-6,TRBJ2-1,ASSLGALGDGQF
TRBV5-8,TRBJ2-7,ASSLAGGRYEQY
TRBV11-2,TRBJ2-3,ASSLLAVYSTDTQY
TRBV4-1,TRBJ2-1,ASSPVGRGQYTEQF
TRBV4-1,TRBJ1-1,TSSQRIQENTEAF
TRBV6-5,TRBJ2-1,ASSRRREGYNEQF
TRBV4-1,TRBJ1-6,ASSHLLRGADSPLH
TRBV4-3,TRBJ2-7,ASSQISGGYEQY
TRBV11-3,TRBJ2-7,ASRLGPSPYEQY
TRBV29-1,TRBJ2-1,SVERGGYNEQF
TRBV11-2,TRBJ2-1,ASSPPGLAGERF
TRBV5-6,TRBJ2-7,ASTPVGRAYEQY
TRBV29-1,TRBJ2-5,SVTASGTETQY
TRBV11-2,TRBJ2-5,ASVLAGRAQY
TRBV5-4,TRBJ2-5,ASSSGLAGVGETQY
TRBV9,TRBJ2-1,ASSVYDEQF
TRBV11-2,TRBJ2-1,ASSTAGLAPYNEQF
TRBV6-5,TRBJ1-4,ASRSTGAWTNEKLF
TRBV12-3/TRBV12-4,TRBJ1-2,ASSDGQVYGYT
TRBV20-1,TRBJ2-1,SARDRWGGNEQF
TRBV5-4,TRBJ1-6,PSSIGTGVQSSPLH
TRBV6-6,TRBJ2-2,ASSYSQIRASTGELF
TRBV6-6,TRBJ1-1,ASRKGGEAF
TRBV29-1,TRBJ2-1,SARLAGAHNEQL
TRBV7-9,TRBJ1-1,ASSLYGGRTHTEAF
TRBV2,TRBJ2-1,ASSGAGGSNEQF
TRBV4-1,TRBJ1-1,ASSQDLRTNTEAF
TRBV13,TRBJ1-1,ASSPVGTGMNTEAF
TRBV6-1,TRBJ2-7,ASTRGGQFYEQY
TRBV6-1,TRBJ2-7,ASTTGTYRPYEQY
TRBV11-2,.,ASTLGGAGVYNEQY
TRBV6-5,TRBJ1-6,ASRGGSSYNSPLH
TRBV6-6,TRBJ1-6,ASSLAPLQGYNSPLQ
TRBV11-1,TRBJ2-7,TSGLDRFSERY
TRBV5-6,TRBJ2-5,ASRTTASGTQY
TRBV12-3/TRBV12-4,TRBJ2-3,ASSLAGGRTNTQY
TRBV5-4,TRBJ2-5,ASSLGNSGRPETQY
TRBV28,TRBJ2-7,ASSLLLYEQC